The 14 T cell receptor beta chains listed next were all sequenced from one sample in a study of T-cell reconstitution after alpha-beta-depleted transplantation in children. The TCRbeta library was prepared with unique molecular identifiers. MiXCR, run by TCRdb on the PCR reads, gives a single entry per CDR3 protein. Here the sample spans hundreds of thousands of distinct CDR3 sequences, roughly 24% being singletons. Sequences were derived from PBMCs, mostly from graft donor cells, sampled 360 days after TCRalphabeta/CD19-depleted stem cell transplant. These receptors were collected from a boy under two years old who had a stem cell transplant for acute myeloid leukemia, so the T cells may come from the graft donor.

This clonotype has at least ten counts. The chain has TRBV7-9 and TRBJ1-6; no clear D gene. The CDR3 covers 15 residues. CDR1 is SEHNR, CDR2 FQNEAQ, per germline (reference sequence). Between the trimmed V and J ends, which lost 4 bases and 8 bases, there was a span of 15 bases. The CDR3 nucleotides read TGTGCCAGCAGCTCTCGGAGCGTCGTGGATTCACCCCTCCACTTT. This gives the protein CASSSRSVVDSPLHF.

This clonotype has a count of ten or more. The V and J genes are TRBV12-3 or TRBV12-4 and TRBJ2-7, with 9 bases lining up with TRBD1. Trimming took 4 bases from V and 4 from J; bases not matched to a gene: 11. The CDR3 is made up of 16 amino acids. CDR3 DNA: TGTGCCAGCAGTTACAACCCGGACAGGGGAGGGTACGAGCAGTACTTC. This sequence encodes CASSYNPDRGGYEQYF.

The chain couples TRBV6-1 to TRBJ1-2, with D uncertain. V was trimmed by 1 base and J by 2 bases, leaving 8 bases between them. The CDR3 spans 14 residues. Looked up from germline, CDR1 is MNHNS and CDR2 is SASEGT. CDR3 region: CASSEGGSNYGYTF. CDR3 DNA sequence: TGTGCCAGCAGTGAAGGAGGCAGCAACTATGGCTACACCTTC.

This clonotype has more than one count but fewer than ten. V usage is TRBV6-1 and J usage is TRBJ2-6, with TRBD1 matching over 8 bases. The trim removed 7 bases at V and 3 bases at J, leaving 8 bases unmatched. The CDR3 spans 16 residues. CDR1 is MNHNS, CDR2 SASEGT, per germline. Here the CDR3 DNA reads TGTGCCAGCACCTCGTGGACAGGGTATGGGGCCAACGTCCTGACTTTC. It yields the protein CASTSWTGYGANVLTF.

In nucleotides, the CDR3 is TGTGCCAGCAGCCGTACTCTAGCGGGGCCCTACAATGAGCAGTTCTTC. Its protein is CASSRTLAGPYNEQFF. The chain carries TRBV7-2 and TRBJ2-1; 9 bases match TRBD2. Germline V gene sequence: CDR1 SGHTA, CDR2 FQGNSA. With 5 bases clipped from V and 2 bases from J, the junction kept 7 bases outside the gene matches. The CDR3 has 16 amino acids.

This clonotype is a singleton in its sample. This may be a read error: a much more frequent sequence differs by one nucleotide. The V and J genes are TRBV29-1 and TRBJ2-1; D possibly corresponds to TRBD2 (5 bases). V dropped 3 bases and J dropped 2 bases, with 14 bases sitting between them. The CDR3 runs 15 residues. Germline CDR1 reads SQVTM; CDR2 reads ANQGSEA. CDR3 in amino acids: CSVETGIGTYNEQFF. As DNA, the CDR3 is TGCAGCGTTGAGACCGGGATCGGTACCTACAATGAGCAGTTCTTC.

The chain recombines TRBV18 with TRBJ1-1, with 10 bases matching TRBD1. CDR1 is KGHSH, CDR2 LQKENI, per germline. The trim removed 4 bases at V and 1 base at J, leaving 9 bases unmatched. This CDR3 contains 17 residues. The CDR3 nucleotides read TGTGCCAGCTCACTTCTCCGGGACAGGGGAGGGAACACTGAAGCTTTCTTT. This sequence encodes CASSLLRDRGGNTEAFF. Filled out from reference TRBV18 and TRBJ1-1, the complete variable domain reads NAGVMQNPRHLVRRRGQEARLRCSPMKGHSHVYWYRQLPEEGLKFMVYLQKENIIDESGMPKERFSAEFPKEGPSILRIQQVVRGDSAAYFCASSLLRDRGGNTEAFFGQGTRLTVV.

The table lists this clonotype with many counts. The CDR3 sequence: CSVTGASTYEQYF. The DNA for the CDR3 is TGCAGCGTCACGGGGGCCTCGACCTACGAGCAGTACTTC. This rearrangement joins TRBV20-1 to TRBJ2-7; D is perhaps TRBD1 or TRBD2 (6 bases each). This CDR3 is built from 13 residues. Germline V lookup: CDR1 DFQATT, CDR2 SNEGSKA (reference sequence).

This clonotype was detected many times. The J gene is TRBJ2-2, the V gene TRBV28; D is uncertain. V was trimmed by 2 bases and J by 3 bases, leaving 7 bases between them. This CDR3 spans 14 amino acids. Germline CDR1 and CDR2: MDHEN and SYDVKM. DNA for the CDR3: TGTGCCAGCAGTTTAATTCGGTACACCGGGGAGCTGTTTTTT. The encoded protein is CASSLIRYTGELFF.

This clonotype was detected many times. The CDR3 bases are TGTGCCAGCAGCTTAGTGTCCGCCCGGCGACAGCAGCAGTTCTTC. As protein: CASSLVSARRQQQFF. The V call is TRBV7-2, the J call TRBJ2-1; the D gene is possibly TRBD1 (5 bases). Trimming shortened V by 1 base and J by 11 bases, and 18 bases separated the two germline ends. CDR1 is SGHTA, CDR2 FQGNSA, per germline. CDR3 length equals 15 residues.

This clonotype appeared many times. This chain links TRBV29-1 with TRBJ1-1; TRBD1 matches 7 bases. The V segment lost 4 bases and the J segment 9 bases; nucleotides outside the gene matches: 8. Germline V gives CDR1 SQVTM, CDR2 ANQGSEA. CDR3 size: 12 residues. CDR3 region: CSVVGIQGKAFF. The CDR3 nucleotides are TGCAGCGTTGTGGGGATACAGGGGAAAGCTTTCTTT.

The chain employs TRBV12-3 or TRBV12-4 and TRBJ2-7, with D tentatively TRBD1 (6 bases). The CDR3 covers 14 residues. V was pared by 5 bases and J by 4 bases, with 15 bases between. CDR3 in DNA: TGTGCCAGCAGTAGTCCCGCAACAGGGTACGAGCAGTACTTC. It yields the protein CASSSPATGYEQYF.

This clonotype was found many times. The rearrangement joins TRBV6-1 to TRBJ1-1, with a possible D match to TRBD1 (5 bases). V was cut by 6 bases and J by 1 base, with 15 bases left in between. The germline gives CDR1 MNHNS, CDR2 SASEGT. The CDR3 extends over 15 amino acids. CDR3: CASRSQGSGNTEAFF. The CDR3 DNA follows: TGTGCCAGCAGGTCTCAGGGCTCGGGGAACACTGAAGCTTTCTTT.

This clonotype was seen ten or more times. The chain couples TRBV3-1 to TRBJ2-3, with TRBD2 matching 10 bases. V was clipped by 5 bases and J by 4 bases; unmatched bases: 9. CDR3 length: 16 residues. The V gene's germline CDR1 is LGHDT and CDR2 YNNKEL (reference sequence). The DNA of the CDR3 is TGTGCCAGCAGCTTCCTCAGCGGGGGGGCCTCAGATACGCAGTATTTT. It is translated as CASSFLSGGASDTQYF.